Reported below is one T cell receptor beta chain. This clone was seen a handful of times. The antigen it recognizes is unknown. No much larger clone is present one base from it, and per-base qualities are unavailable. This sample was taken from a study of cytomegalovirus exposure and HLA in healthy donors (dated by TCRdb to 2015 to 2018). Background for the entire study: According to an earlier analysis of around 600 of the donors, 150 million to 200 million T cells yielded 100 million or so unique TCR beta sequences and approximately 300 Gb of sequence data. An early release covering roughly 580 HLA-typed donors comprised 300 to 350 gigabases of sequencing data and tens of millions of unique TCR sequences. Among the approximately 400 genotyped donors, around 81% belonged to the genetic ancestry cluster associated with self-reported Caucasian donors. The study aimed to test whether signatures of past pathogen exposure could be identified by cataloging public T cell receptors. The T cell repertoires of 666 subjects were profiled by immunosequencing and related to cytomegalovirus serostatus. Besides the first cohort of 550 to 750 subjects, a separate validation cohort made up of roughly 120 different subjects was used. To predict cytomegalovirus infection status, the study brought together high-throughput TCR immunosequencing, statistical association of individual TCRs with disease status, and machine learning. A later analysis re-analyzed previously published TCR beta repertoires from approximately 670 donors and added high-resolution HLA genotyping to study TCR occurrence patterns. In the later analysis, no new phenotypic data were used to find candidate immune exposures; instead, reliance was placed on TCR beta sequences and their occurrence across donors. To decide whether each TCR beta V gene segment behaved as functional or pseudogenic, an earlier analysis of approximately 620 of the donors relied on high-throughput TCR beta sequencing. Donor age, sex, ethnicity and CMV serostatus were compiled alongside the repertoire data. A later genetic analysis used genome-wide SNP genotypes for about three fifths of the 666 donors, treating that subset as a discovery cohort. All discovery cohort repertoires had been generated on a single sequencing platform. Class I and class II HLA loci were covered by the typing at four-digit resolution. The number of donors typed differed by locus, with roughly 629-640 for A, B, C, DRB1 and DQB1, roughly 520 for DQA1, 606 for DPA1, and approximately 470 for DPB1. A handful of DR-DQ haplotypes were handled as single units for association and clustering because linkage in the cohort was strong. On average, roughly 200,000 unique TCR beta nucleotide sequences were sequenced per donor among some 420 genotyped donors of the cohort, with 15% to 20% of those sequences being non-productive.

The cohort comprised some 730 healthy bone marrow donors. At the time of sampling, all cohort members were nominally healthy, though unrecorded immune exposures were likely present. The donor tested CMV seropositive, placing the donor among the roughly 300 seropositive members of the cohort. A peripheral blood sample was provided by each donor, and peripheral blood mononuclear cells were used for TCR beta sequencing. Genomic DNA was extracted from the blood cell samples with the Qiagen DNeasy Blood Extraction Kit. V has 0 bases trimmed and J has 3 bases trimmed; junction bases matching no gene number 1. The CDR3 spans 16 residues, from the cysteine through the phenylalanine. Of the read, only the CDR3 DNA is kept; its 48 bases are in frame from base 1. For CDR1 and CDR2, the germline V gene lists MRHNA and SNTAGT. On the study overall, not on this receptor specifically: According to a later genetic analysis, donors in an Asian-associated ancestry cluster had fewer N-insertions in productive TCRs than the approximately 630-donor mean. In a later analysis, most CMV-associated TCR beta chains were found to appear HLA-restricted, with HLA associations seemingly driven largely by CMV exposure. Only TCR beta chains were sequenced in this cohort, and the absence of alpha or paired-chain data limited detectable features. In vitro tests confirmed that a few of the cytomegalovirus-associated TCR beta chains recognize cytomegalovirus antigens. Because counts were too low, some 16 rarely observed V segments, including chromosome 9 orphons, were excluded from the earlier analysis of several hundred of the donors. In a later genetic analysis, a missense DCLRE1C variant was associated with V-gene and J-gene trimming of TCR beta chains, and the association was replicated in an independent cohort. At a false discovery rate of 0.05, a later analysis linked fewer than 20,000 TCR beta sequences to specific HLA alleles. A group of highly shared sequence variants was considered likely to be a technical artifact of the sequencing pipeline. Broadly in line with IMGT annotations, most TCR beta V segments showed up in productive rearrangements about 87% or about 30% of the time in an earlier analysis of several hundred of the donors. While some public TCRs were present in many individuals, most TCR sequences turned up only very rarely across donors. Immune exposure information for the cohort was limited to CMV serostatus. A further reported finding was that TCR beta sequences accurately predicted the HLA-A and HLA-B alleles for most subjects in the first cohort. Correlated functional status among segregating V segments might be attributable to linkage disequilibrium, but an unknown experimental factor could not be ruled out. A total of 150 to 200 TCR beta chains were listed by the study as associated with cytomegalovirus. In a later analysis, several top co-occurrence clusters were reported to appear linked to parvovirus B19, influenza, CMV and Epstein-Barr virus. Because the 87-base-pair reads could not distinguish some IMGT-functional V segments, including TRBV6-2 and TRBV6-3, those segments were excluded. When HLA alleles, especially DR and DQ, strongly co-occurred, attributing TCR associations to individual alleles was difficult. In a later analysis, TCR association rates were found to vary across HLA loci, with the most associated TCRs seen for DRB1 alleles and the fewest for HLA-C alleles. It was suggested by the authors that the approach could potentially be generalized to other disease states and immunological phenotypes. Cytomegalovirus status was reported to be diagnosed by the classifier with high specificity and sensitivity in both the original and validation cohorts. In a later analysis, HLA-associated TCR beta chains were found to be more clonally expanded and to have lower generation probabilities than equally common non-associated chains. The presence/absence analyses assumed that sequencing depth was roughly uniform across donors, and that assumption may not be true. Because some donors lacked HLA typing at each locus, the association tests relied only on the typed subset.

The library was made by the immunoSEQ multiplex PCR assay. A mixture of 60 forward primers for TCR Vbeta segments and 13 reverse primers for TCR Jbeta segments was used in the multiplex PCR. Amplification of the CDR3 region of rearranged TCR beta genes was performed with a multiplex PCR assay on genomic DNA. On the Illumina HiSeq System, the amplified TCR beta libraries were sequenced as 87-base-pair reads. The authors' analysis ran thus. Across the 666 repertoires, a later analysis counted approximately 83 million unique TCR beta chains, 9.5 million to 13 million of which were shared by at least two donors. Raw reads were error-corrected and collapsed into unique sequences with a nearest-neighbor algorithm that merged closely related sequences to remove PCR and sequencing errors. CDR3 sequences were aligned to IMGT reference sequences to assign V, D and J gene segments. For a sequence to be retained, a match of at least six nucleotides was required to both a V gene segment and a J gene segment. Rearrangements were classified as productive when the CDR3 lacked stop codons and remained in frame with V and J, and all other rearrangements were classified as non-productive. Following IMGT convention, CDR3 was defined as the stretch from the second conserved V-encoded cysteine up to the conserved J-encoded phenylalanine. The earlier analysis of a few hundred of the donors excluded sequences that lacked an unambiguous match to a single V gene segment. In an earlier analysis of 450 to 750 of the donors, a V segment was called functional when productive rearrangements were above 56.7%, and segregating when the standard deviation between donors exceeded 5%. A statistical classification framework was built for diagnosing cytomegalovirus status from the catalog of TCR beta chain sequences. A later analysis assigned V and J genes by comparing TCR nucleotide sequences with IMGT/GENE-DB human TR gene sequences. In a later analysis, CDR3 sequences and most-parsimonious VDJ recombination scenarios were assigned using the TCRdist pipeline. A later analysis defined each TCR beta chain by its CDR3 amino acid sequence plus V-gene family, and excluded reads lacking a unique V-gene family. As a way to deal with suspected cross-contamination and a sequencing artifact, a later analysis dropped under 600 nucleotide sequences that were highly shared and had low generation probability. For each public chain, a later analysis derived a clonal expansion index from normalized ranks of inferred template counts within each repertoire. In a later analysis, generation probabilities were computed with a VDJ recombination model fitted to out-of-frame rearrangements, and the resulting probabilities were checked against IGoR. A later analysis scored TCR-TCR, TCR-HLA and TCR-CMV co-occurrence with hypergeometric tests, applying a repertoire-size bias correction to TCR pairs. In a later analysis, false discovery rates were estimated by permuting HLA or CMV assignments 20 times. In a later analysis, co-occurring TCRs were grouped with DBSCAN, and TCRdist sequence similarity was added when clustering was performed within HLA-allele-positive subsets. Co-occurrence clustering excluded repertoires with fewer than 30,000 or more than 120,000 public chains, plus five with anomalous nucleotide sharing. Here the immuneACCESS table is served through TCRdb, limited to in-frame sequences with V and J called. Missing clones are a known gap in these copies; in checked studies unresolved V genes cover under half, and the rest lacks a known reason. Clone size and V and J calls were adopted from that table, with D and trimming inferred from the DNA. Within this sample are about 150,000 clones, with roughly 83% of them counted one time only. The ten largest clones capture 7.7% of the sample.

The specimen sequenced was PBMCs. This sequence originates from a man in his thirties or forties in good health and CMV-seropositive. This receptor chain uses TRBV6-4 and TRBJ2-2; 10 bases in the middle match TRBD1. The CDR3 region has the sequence CASSDSTGGDTGELFF. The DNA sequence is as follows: TGTGCCAGCAGTGACTCGACAGGGGGCGACACCGGGGAGCTGTTTTTT.